The T cell receptor (beta chain) described here comes from a study of cytomegalovirus exposure and HLA in healthy donors. The CDR3 runs to 13 residues. The trim removed 5 bases at V and 3 bases at J, leaving 1 base unmatched. Germline CDR1 and CDR2: SGHRS and YFSETQ. Use of 60 Vbeta and 13 Jbeta primers characterized the PCR. Sequencing was performed with immunoSEQ multiplex PCR; in TCRdb, only in-frame clones are kept and a portion is missing. The sample records under 130,000 clones, around 15% being singletons. The sample consisted of PBMCs. The origin of this receptor is a female donor in good health and CMV-seronegative. J is TRBJ2-7 and V is TRBV5-1; 11 bases match TRBD1. The CDR3 here is CASRGTGGYEQYF. The CDR3, as DNA: TGCGCCAGCAGGGGGACAGGGGGCTACGAGCAGTACTTC.